These 3 T cell receptor beta chains came from one sample sequenced in a study of human T cells and chemical hapten exposure. Each CDR3 protein gets one entry after TCRdb re-called the RACE reads with MiXCR. The sample holds 85,000 to 100,000 distinct CDR3 sequences; 27% are singletons and the top ten take 10%. As for time point: patch test 3, about 24 weeks after DPC sensitization. Indicated treatment: therapeutic diphenylcyclopropenone sensitization with weekly scalp DPC. The input for sequencing was whole blood, taken in connection with sensitization to the hapten diphenylcyclopropenone (DPC). The receptors shown here come from a man in his forties with alopecia areata. Some clones in this sample may be carry-over from other donors' samples.

In its sample, this clonotype was seen a few times. The rearrangement joins TRBV7-8 to TRBJ2-2, with 10 bases that match TRBD1. Germline-derived CDR1 and CDR2 are SGHVS and FQNEAQ. With 5 bases clipped from V and 4 bases from J, the junction kept 7 bases outside the gene matches. The CDR3 totals 16 residues. CDR3 sequence: CASSQTGGGSTGELFF. CDR3 DNA: TGTGCCAGCAGCCAGACAGGGGGCGGTAGCACCGGGGAGCTGTTTTTT.

V is TRBV6-2 or TRBV6-3 and J is TRBJ1-1; no clear D gene. Trimming cost V 5 bases and J 0 bases, with 7 bases left between them. Germline values: CDR1 MNHEY, CDR2 SVGEGT. There are 13 residues in the CDR3. The CDR3 region is CASSPPLNTEAFF. The CDR3 region has the DNA TGTGCCAGCAGTCCCCCCTTGAACACTGAAGCTTTCTTT.

This chain connects TRBV12-3 or TRBV12-4 to TRBJ2-1, with D maybe TRBD2 (5 bases). The CDR3 has 13 amino acids. Trimming took 7 bases from V and 4 from J, leaving 11 bases between them. CDR3 bases: TGTGCCAGCAATATACCGGGGTACAATGAGCAGTTCTTC. As protein: CASNIPGYNEQFF.